This record looks at one T cell receptor (beta chain) sequence and its context. Many counts were recorded for this clonotype. This receptor's antigen is unknown. Base-call qualities are not available, and no considerably larger clone is one nucleotide away. Set within a cohort of healthcare workers in London, UK, this nested case-control study involved weekly PCR testing of nasopharyngeal swabs along with blood sampling. Healthcare workers were recruited between 23 and 31 March 2020, during the week of the UK lockdown, and were followed weekly for up to about 16 weeks. Library preparation was by 5' RACE. Sequencing was carried out with a NextSeq 500. In the TCR library protocol, unique molecular identifiers were attached to individual cDNA molecules to correct for PCR bias and sequencing error. Both TCR alpha and beta chains were sequenced, and tight co-correlation was observed between alpha and beta sequence abundances in each sample. In the original analysis: Decombinator V4 was used to perform V gene, J gene and CDR3 annotation of TCR sequences. Expanded TCRs were defined as changing significantly between any two time points under a Poisson model with p below 0.0001. TCR abundances were normalised to the total number of TCRs sequenced per sample and were expressed as counts per million. MAIT TCRs were defined by TRAV1-2 paired with TRAJ12, TRAJ20 or TRAJ33, and iNKT TCRs by TRAV10 paired with TRAJ18. VDJdb, accessed on 1 November 2021, was searched for TCRs annotated for CMV, EBV and SARS-CoV-2, and TCRs annotated for more than one antigen were excluded. TCRdb passed the public sequencing reads through fastp at Q25 and MiXCR, retaining productive beta sequences. Merged by CDR3 protein, the rows form single entries marked with the most common genes and DNA. The V and J calls and clone size come from TCRdb's table, not from the authors' own analysis. For this sample there are around 40,000 distinct CDR3 sequences; approximately 10% appear just once. About 9.9% of the sample lies in the top ten.

The data were obtained in a study of early T cells in non-severe SARS-CoV-2 infection (TCRdb year 2021). Describing the broader study: Because TCR sequencing relied on bulk RNA taken from unsorted whole blood, pairing of alpha and beta chains was not possible. Results the study describes overall, beyond this receptor: VDJdb matching was skewed toward anti-spike CD8 responses, so virus-specific expansions were likely underestimated and private and CD4 specificities were missed.

The CDR3 runs 13 residues from the cysteine to the phenylalanine. Only the CDR3 part of the read is kept: 39 bases, read in frame from the first base. Via the germline V gene, CDR1 is SGHTA and CDR2 FQGTGA. A distance of 12 bases separates the germline ends of V and J, which lose 5 bases and 7 bases respectively. The sequence came from an adult who was a healthcare worker with PCR-confirmed SARS-CoV-2 infection or an uninfected control (not recorded which). The sequencing input was whole blood. The chain is encoded by TRBV7-3 joined to TRBJ1-5; too little of a D gene remains to name it. CDR3 protein: CASSPGLGQPQHF. The DNA sequence reads TGTGCCAGCAGCCCGGGCCTGGGACAGCCCCAGCATTTT. The CDR3 plus the reference TRBV7-3 and TRBJ1-5 genes for the other parts give the full variable domain: GAGVSQTPSNKVTEKGKYVELRCDPISGHTALYWYRQSLGQGPEFLIYFQGTGAADDSGLPNDRFFAVRPEGSVSTLKIQRTERGDSAVYLCASSPGLGQPQHFGDGTRLSIL.